Following are 31 T cell receptor beta chains from one sample sequenced in a study of T cells in Graves' hyperthyroidism and ophthalmopathy. TCR beta CDR3 regions were amplified from RNA transcripts. The primer set for the first-round RT-PCR of the TCR CDR3 was HTBI. TCRdb called the multiplex PCR reads again in MiXCR, with one record for every CDR3 protein. The profile shows hundreds of thousands of distinct CDR3 sequences, roughly 20% of them singletons. Sequencing was carried out using blood. These TCRs come from a woman aged 50 to 65 with Graves' hyperthyroidism that later progressed to Graves' ophthalmopathy.

This clonotype was detected many times. The J gene is TRBJ1-1, the V gene TRBV11-1, with 7 positions matching TRBD1. J gave up 1 base and V 2 bases, and 10 bases lay outside the gene matches. This CDR3 contains 17 residues. Per germline, CDR1 SGHAT and CDR2 FQDESV (reference sequence). CDR3 amino acids: CASSLRGGFTRNTEAFF. The CDR3 DNA reads TGTGCCAGCAGCTTACGAGGGGGCTTTACAAGGAACACTGAAGCTTTCTTT.

This clonotype appeared many times. The rearrangement uses TRBV27 and TRBJ2-4, with 10 bases aligning to TRBD1. Germline V gives CDR1 MNHEY, CDR2 SMNVEV (reference sequence). This CDR3 comprises 15 residues. Trimming took 4 bases from V and 11 from J; bases not matched to a gene: 11. CDR3 in amino acids: CASSSPGQGSFVQYF. The CDR3 nucleotides are TGTGCCAGCAGTTCACCGGGACAGGGGTCGTTCGTTCAGTACTTC.

This clonotype occurred a few times. This sequence joins TRBV20-1 and TRBJ1-5, with D possibly matching TRBD1 (6 bases). Deletions cut 5 bases from V and 0 bases from J, with 17 bases between. The CDR3 has 16 residues. From germline, CDR1 is DFQATT and CDR2 SNEGSKA (reference sequence). Here the CDR3 reads CSAAGTMFYSNQPQHF. CDR3 DNA: TGCAGTGCTGCCGGGACAATGTTCTATAGCAATCAGCCCCAGCATTTT.

Concerning this clonotype itself: A single base separates this from a much larger clone, so it may be a read error. V is TRBV12-3 or TRBV12-4 and J is TRBJ1-1, with D possibly matching TRBD1 (6 bases). The CDR3 spans 14 residues. The CDR3 DNA follows: TGTGCCGGCAGTTTAGACAGGAGGTATACTGAAGCTTTCTTT. It encodes CAGSLDRRYTEAFF.

This clonotype was found many times. The rearrangement links TRBV12-3 or TRBV12-4 to TRBJ2-5; TRBD2 is a possible D gene (6 bases). V gave up 0 bases and J gave up 5 bases, with 13 bases separating them. There are 15 residues in the CDR3. CDR3 DNA: TGTGCCAGCAGTTTAGCGTTCGGGGGAGTCGAGACCCAGTACTTC. This encodes CASSLAFGGVETQYF.

V and J are TRBV6-2 or TRBV6-3 and TRBJ1-2; no definite D call. In germline, CDR1 is MNHEY, CDR2 SVGEGT. This CDR3 spans 15 amino acids. Trimming took 6 bases from V and 0 from J, leaving 14 bases between them. The CDR3 loop is CASRRGSGANYGYTF. As DNA, the CDR3 is TGTGCCAGCAGACGGGGATCGGGAGCTAACTATGGCTACACCTTC.

This clonotype was counted a few times. The chain recombines TRBV9 with TRBJ1-6; a weak D match, TRBD1 (6 bases). The CDR3 runs 13 residues. Germline V CDR1 and CDR2: SGDLS, YYNGEE. Trimming removed 0 bases from V and 9 bases from J, with 7 bases in between. The CDR3 loop reads CASSVEGGSPLHF. CDR3 DNA: TGTGCCAGCAGCGTAGAGGGGGGTTCACCCCTCCACTTT.

The chain employs TRBV15 and TRBJ2-6; D not certain. Germline V CDR1 and CDR2: LNHNV, YYDKDF (reference sequence). Deletions cut 4 bases from V and 4 bases from J, with 11 bases between. The CDR3 sequence is 15 residues long. The chain's CDR3 is CATSTVASGANVLTF. The DNA of the CDR3 is TGTGCCACCAGCACAGTTGCCTCCGGGGCCAACGTCCTGACTTTC.

This clonotype was counted ten times or more. The V and J genes are TRBV6-1 and TRBJ2-5; TRBD2 aligns across 9 bases. V lost 2 bases, J lost 0 bases, and 4 bases stayed unmatched. Germline lookup yields CDR1 MNHNS and CDR2 SASEGT. The CDR3 is 16 residues long. CDR3 sequence (DNA): TGTGCCAGCAGTGAATGGATAGCGGGGGACCAAGAGACCCAGTACTTC. Its translation: CASSEWIAGDQETQYF.

A few counts support this clonotype. The chain links TRBV14 to TRBJ2-1; 10 positions agree with TRBD1. This CDR3 region has 16 residues. V trimming: 0 bases; J trimming: 8 bases; junction bases outside the gene matches: 7. Germline values: CDR1 SGHDN, CDR2 FVKESK. The chain's CDR3 is CASSQDGDRGEDEQFF. In DNA form, the CDR3 reads TGTGCCAGCAGCCAAGATGGGGACAGGGGTGAGGATGAGCAGTTCTTC.

Many counts were recorded for this clonotype. This chain connects TRBV3-1 to TRBJ1-5; D uncertain. V shed 4 bases and J shed 0 bases, with 7 bases lying between them. The CDR3 spans 14 residues. Germline CDR1 reads LGHDT; CDR2 reads YNNKEL (reference sequence). The CDR3 region is CASSRGPSNQPQHF. The CDR3 nucleotides read TGTGCCAGCAGCCGTGGACCTAGCAATCAGCCCCAGCATTTT.

Comments on this clonotype: One base away lies a much larger clone, so this may be a sequencing read error. Here the CDR3 reads CASSDSPPFGPPLHF. The DNA of the CDR3 is TGTGCCAGCAGTGACAGTCCCCCTTTCGGTCCACCCCTCCACTTT. The chain uses TRBV2 and TRBJ1-6, with no clear D. Germline V lookup: CDR1 SNHLY, CDR2 FYNNEI. The CDR3 runs to 15 residues. The V end was cut by 3 bases, the J end by 11 bases, with 17 bases between.

This clonotype was detected only a few times. J is TRBJ2-7 and V is TRBV20-1; D is unresolved. CDR1 DFQATT and CDR2 SNEGSKA come from the germline V gene (reference sequence). Trimming left V 0 bases short and J 2 bases short, with 14 bases between. The length of the CDR3 is 15 residues. In DNA, the CDR3 is TGCAGTGCTAGAGATCAGAAGTTTGGGGCCTACGAGCAGTACTTC. The encoded protein is CSARDQKFGAYEQYF.

This clonotype has at least ten counts. The chain joins TRBV12-3 or TRBV12-4 to TRBJ1-2; maybe TRBD1 (5 bases). The length of the CDR3 is 14 residues. V dropped 4 bases and J dropped 0 bases, with 9 bases sitting between them. Here the CDR3 reads CASSWGTSNYGYTF. CDR3 coding DNA: TGTGCCAGCAGTTGGGGCACCTCTAACTATGGCTACACCTTC.

This clonotype was found many times. The chain combines TRBV7-2 with TRBJ2-1; D not resolved. CDR3 size: 16 residues. Trimming took off 0 bases at V and 0 bases at J, with 9 bases between the two ends. CDR1 is SGHTA, CDR2 FQGNSA, per germline. The CDR3 is CASSLASVFSYNEQFF. CDR3 sequence (DNA): TGTGCCAGCAGCTTAGCCTCAGTTTTCTCCTACAATGAGCAGTTCTTC.

This clonotype has a handful of counts. The V call is TRBV6-2 or TRBV6-3, the J call TRBJ1-2; D is ambiguous. Between the trimmed V and J ends, which lost 2 bases and 1 base, there was a span of 5 bases. There are 13 residues in the CDR3. CDR1 and CDR2 from the germline V gene are MNHEY and SVGEGT. CDR3 sequence (DNA): TGTGCCAGCAGTTACGCAGTTAACTATGGCTACACCTTC. As protein: CASSYAVNYGYTF.

The J gene is TRBJ2-7, the V gene TRBV7-2; no clear D gene. This CDR3 contains 11 residues. Germline-derived CDR1 and CDR2 are SGHTA and FQGNSA. V was pared by 3 bases and J by 11 bases, with 11 bases between. CDR3 in DNA: TGTGCCAGCAGCTTGGAGTATTCCAAGTACTTC. Translation gives CASSLEYSKYF.

This clonotype was observed many times. The chain recombines TRBV3-1 with TRBJ1-2, with 8 bases identical to TRBD1. With 3 bases clipped from V and 4 bases from J, the junction kept 4 bases outside the gene matches. CDR3 length equals 14 residues. Germline CDR1 is LGHDT and CDR2 is YNNKEL (reference sequence). The chain's CDR3 is CASSHRQGSYGYTF. The CDR3 DNA is TGTGCCAGCAGCCACAGACAGGGGAGCTATGGCTACACCTTC. The variable domain in full, completed from reference TRBV3-1 and TRBJ1-2, reads DTAVSQTPKYLVTQMGNDKSIKCEQNLGHDTMYWYKQDSKKFLKIMFSYNNKELIINETVPNRFSPKSPDKAHLNLHINSLELGDSAVYFCASSHRQGSYGYTFGSGTRLTVV.

Ten or more counts support this clonotype. The chain couples TRBV30 to TRBJ1-1, with 7 bases lining up with TRBD1. This CDR3 is built from 14 residues. Germline CDR1 reads GTSNPN; CDR2 reads SVGIG (reference sequence). With 0 bases clipped from V and 4 bases from J, the junction kept 5 bases outside the gene matches. CDR3 DNA sequence: TGTGCCTGGAGTGTACAGGGGCGATTCACTGAAGCTTTCTTT. It codes for CAWSVQGRFTEAFF.

This clonotype appeared many times. The V gene is TRBV7-3, the J gene TRBJ2-3; 8 bases fit TRBD2. Germline-derived CDR1 and CDR2 are SGHTA and FQGTGA. The CDR3 covers 16 residues. V gave up 5 bases and J gave up 3 bases; unmatched junction bases: 10. The CDR3 is CASSPPGTRGTDTQYF. In DNA form, the CDR3 reads TGTGCCAGCAGCCCCCCCGGGACTAGGGGGACAGATACGCAGTATTTT.

This clonotype was observed many times. The J gene is TRBJ2-1, the V gene TRBV7-9; 9 nucleotides match TRBD1. After removal of 1 base from V and 4 bases from J, the junction contained 5 bases not matched to a gene. CDR1 and CDR2 (germline): SEHNR, FQNEAQ (reference sequence). This CDR3 has 16 amino acids. Here the CDR3 DNA reads TGTGCCAGCAGCTTAGGGGACAGGGATCTTTACAATGAGCAGTTCTTC. Translating gives CASSLGDRDLYNEQFF.

There are a few counts of this clonotype. This sequence joins TRBV7-3 and TRBJ1-1, with TRBD1 matching over 7 bases. The CDR3 is made up of 13 amino acids. With V trimmed by 3 bases and J by 4 bases, 2 bases remained unmatched. Germline V gene data show CDR1 as SGHTA and CDR2 as FQGTGA. The CDR3 spells CASSFRQGTEAFF. CDR3 DNA: TGTGCCAGCAGCTTTAGACAGGGCACTGAAGCTTTCTTT.

This clonotype has at least ten counts. The chain has TRBV7-8 and TRBJ1-5, with no clear D. Trimming took 1 base from V and 4 from J, leaving 11 bases between them. The germline CDR1 and CDR2 sequences are SGHVS and FQNEAQ. The CDR3 contains 15 residues. CDR3 in amino acids: CASSLVASRNQPQHF. The CDR3 DNA reads TGTGCCAGCAGCTTAGTAGCCAGTCGTAATCAGCCCCAGCATTTT.

The rearrangement uses TRBV10-3 and TRBJ2-2; possibly TRBD2 for D (6 bases). Per the germline V gene, CDR1 is ENHRY and CDR2 is SYGVKD. V lost 7 bases to trimming and J lost 0 bases, with 12 bases between them. The CDR3 spans 15 residues. The CDR3: CAITDSGTNTGELFF. As DNA, the CDR3 is TGTGCCATCACCGATAGCGGAACGAACACCGGGGAGCTGTTTTTT.

This clonotype was observed at least ten times. The chain combines TRBV15 with TRBJ1-1; no firm D call. CDR3 length equals 13 residues. V was clipped by 7 bases and J by 3 bases, with 12 bases between them. Germline V CDR1 and CDR2: LNHNV, YYDKDF (reference sequence). CDR3 bases: TGTGCCACCAAGGCTGGCCCGTACACTGAAGCTTTCTTT. This codes for CATKAGPYTEAFF. The full variable domain, in which reference TRBV15 and TRBJ1-1 provide the parts outside the CDR3, is DAMVIQNPRYQVTQFGKPVTLSCSQTLNHNVMYWYQQKSSQAPKLLFHYYDKDFNNEADTPDNFQSRRPNTSFCFLDIRSPGLGDTAMYLCATKAGPYTEAFFGQGTRLTVV.

Notes on this clonotype: A single base separates this from a much larger clone, so it may be a read error. The V gene is TRBV2, the J gene TRBJ2-2, with 14 positions matching TRBD2. The germline V gene has CDR1 SNHLY and CDR2 FYNNEI. The CDR3 contains 20 residues. CDR3 sequence reads: CASSDPLGTSGRKYTGELLF. CDR3 sequence (DNA): TGTGCCAGCAGTGACCCATTAGGGACTAGCGGGAGAAAATACACCGGGGAGCTGCTTTTT. Drawing the rest from reference TRBV2 and TRBJ2-2, the complete variable domain is EPEVTQTPSHQVTQMGQEVILRCVPISNHLYFYWYRQILGQKVEFLVSFYNNEISEKSEIFDDQFSVERPDGSNFTLKIRSTKLEDSAMYFCASSDPLGTSGRKYTGELLFGEGSRLTVL.

There are a few counts of this clonotype. The V gene is TRBV12-5, the J gene TRBJ1-5, with D hard to call. The CDR3 is 13 amino acids. Germline V gives CDR1 LGHNT, CDR2 FRNRAP. Trimming took 2 bases from V and 3 from J, leaving 5 bases between them. This CDR3 reads CASGLYPNQPQHF. CDR3 DNA: TGTGCTAGTGGTTTGTATCCCAATCAGCCCCAGCATTTT.

The sample holds a few counts of this clonotype. This chain joins TRBV5-6 and TRBJ2-5, with 8 bases aligning to TRBD2. J gave up 1 base and V 6 bases, and 5 bases lay outside the gene matches. The CDR3 length is 14 residues. The germline V gene has CDR1 SGHDT and CDR2 YYEEEE. The CDR3 sequence is CASTERGTQETQYF. Here the CDR3 DNA reads TGTGCCAGCACAGAGCGGGGGACCCAAGAGACCCAGTACTTC.

This clonotype came up many times. V gene TRBV20-1 combines with J gene TRBJ2-3; D might be TRBD2 (6 bases). Germline loops: CDR1 DFQATT, CDR2 SNEGSKA (reference sequence). CDR3 size: 14 residues. The ends were cut back, 1 base at V and 3 bases at J, with 11 bases in the middle. The CDR3 nucleotides read TGCAGTGCTAGAGTGACTAGTGGTACAGATACGCAGTATTTT. Protein: CSARVTSGTDTQYF.

This clonotype was found many times. The chain links TRBV11-2 to TRBJ1-1; D is ambiguous. The CDR3 covers 13 residues. Trimming took off 4 bases at V and 6 bases at J, with 12 bases between the two ends. The germline gives CDR1 SGHAT, CDR2 FQNNGV. The CDR3 protein is CASSSILLAEAFF. The CDR3 DNA sequence: TGTGCCAGCAGCTCCATTCTTCTTGCTGAAGCTTTCTTT.

The V call is TRBV27, the J call TRBJ1-1; D remains ambiguous. The CDR3 is 13 amino acids. Germline lookup yields CDR1 MNHEY and CDR2 SMNVEV (reference sequence). With 7 bases removed from V and 5 bases from J, the gap between germline ends came to 14 bases. The CDR3 loop reads CASKSPLETEAFF. Written as DNA, the CDR3 is TGTGCCAGCAAGAGTCCGTTAGAGACTGAAGCTTTCTTT.